This entry lists 6 T cell receptor beta chains sequenced from one sample in a study of T-cell memory formation after mild COVID-19. TCRdb reanalysed the 5' RACE reads using MiXCR and keeps one entry per CDR3 protein. Of hundreds of thousands of distinct CDR3 sequences in the sample, about 15% were seen once. Sample: PBMCs or a T cell subset sorted from them (not recorded which). The receptors here all came from a man in his late teens or twenties who had mild COVID-19 (a few samples of this study predate the infection). Cell type and time point are not known.

V is TRBV4-3 and J is TRBJ2-6; 7 bases fit TRBD1. Losses at the gene ends were 0 bases for V and 1 base for J; bases not matched to a gene: 9. This CDR3 contains 19 residues. CDR1 and CDR2 (germline): LGHNA, YSLEER. This CDR3 is CASSQETRDSLSGANVLTF. The CDR3 bases are TGCGCCAGCAGCCAAGAAACCCGGGACAGCCTTTCTGGGGCCAACGTCCTGACTTTC.

This chain links TRBV6-1 with TRBJ2-7; D is tentatively TRBD1 or TRBD2 (5 bases each). V shed 6 bases and J shed 0 bases, with 9 bases lying between them. CDR3 length: 13 residues. Germline V CDR1 and CDR2: MNHNS, SASEGT. In nucleotides, the CDR3 is TGTGCCAGCAGCGGGACGGTCTCCTACGAGCAGTACTTC. This sequence encodes CASSGTVSYEQYF.

This clonotype has ten or more counts. The chain is built from TRBV14 and TRBJ2-1; D gene unclear. Germline-derived CDR1 and CDR2 are SGHDN and FVKESK. V was trimmed by 5 bases and J by 2 bases, leaving 1 base between them. The CDR3 runs 11 residues. The CDR3 is CASSTYNEQFF. The CDR3, as DNA: TGTGCCAGCAGCACCTACAATGAGCAGTTCTTC.

The chain joins TRBV24-1 to TRBJ2-5, with 8 bases fitting TRBD2. The V and J ends lost 2 bases and 5 bases, in that order; junction bases with no gene match: 6. This CDR3 has 15 amino acids. Germline assignment: CDR1 KGHDR and CDR2 SFDVKD. CDR3 sequence reads: CATSDSAGAGETQYF. The CDR3 region has the DNA TGTGCCACCAGTGATTCAGCGGGGGCTGGGGAGACCCAGTACTTC.

V and J are TRBV11-2 and TRBJ1-2; D perhaps matches TRBD1 (5 bases). The germline gives CDR1 SGHAT, CDR2 FQNNGV. The V end lost 1 base, the J end lost 6 bases, and 12 bases lay between the germline ends. The CDR3 spans 14 residues. CDR3 in DNA: TGTGCCAGCAGCTTAGCTCCCAGGGTACATGGCTACACCTTC. It yields the protein CASSLAPRVHGYTF.

This clonotype was recorded a few times. This chain uses TRBV4-3 with TRBJ1-5, with 7 nucleotides matching TRBD1. This CDR3 region has 14 residues. Looked up from germline, CDR1 is LGHNA and CDR2 is YSLEER. V shed 4 bases, J shed 1 base, and the junction held 1 base outside the gene matches. The CDR3 DNA reads TGCGCCAGCAGCCCGGACAGGAGCAATCAGCCCCAGCATTTT. Its translation: CASSPDRSNQPQHF.